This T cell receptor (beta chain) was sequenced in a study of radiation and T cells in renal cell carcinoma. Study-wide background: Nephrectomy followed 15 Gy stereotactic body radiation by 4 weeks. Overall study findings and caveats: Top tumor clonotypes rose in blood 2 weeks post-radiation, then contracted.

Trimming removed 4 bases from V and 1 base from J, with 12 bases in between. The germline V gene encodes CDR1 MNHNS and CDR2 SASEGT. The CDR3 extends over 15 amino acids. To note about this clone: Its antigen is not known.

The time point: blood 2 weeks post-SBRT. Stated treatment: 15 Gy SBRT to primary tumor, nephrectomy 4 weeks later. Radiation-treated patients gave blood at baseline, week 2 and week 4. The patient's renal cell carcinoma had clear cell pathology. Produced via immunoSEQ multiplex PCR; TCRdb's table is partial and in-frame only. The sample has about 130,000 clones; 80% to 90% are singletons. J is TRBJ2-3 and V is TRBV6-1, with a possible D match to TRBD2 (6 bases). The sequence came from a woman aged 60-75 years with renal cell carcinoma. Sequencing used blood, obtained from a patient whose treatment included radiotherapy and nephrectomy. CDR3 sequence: CASSASGGGTDTQYF. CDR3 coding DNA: TGTGCCAGCAGTGCTTCCGGGGGAGGCACAGATACGCAGTATTTT.